A single sample is the source of the 22 T cell receptor beta chains below, sequenced in a study of cytomegalovirus exposure and HLA in healthy donors. The PCR was carried out with 60 Vbeta primers and 13 Jbeta primers. The table came from immunoSEQ multiplex PCR; TCRdb's copy has only in-frame clones and leaves some out. The sample carries about 98,000 clones, about 81% recorded once. Sequencing was done on a sample of PBMCs. Every receptor here comes from a man aged 40-49 years in good health and CMV-seronegative.

The V gene is TRBV6-1, the J gene TRBJ1-5; D not resolved. Trimming removed 3 bases from V and 7 bases from J, with 13 bases in between. The germline CDR1 and CDR2 sequences are MNHNS and SASEGT. The CDR3 has 14 residues. CDR3 loop: CASSERRGGQPQHF. The CDR3, as DNA: TGTGCCAGCAGTGAGCGGCGTGGTGGACAGCCCCAGCATTTT.

The chain links TRBV10-1 to TRBJ2-2; a weak D match, TRBD2 (7 bases). Trimming took off 3 bases at V and 8 bases at J, with 13 bases between the two ends. Germline CDR1 and CDR2: WNHNN and SYGVQD (reference sequence). The CDR3 is 14 residues long. CDR3 DNA: TGCGCCAGCAGTGATACCGGGGGGCTGGGGGAGCTGTTTTTT. It encodes CASSDTGGLGELFF.

The gene calls are TRBV4-2 and TRBJ2-5; 9 bases match TRBD1. The closer fit of TRBJ2-7 to the DNA end suggests the J call may be wrong. CDR3 size: 14 residues. CDR1 is LGHNA, CDR2 YNFKEQ, per germline. This CDR3 reads CASSGQGPTYEQYF. The CDR3, as DNA: TGTGCCAGCAGCGGACAGGGGCCAACCTACGAGCAGTACTTC.

The chain uses TRBV2 and TRBJ1-2; the D gene is possibly TRBD1 (5 bases). There are 14 residues in the CDR3. Germline V CDR1 and CDR2: SNHLY, FYNNEI. Trimming pared 5 bases from V and 3 bases from J, leaving 13 bases between. In nucleotides, the CDR3 is TGTGCCAGCAGTCCCGGCACGGGGGACTATGGCTACACCTTC. It yields the protein CASSPGTGDYGYTF.

The chain has TRBV5-5 and TRBJ2-5, with D possibly TRBD2 on 6 matching bases. The V end was cut by 4 bases, the J end by 5 bases, with 12 bases between. The CDR3 loop spans 13 amino acids. Germline V lookup: CDR1 SGHKS, CDR2 YYEKEE (reference sequence). CDR3 region: CASSRPGRETQYF. In nucleotides, the CDR3 is TGTGCCAGCAGCCGGCCGGGGAGGGAGACCCAGTACTTC.

This sequence joins TRBV6-6 and TRBJ2-3; TRBD1 is a possible D gene (5 bases). Trimming pared 6 bases from V and 4 bases from J, leaving 11 bases between. From germline, CDR1 is MNHNY and CDR2 SVGAGI (reference sequence). The CDR3 is 13 residues long. CDR3 sequence reads: CASRDSPADTQYF. Here the CDR3 DNA reads TGTGCCAGCAGAGACAGCCCAGCAGATACGCAGTATTTT.

This clone was observed a few times. Here the CDR3 DNA reads TGCGCCAGCAGTTCCGGACAGGTGAACACCGGGGAGCTGTTTTTT. This encodes CASSSGQVNTGELFF. The chain is built from TRBV5-1 and TRBJ2-2; 7 positions match TRBD1. Germline assignment: CDR1 SGHRS and CDR2 YFSETQ. The CDR3 runs 15 residues. V trimming: 5 bases; J trimming: 1 base; junction bases outside the gene matches: 5. Full variable domain (outside the CDR3, taken from reference TRBV5-1 and TRBJ2-2): KAGVTQTPRYLIKTRGQQVTLSCSPISGHRSVSWYQQTPGQGLQFLFEYFSETQRNKGNFPGRFSGRQFSNSRSEMNVSTLELGDSALYLCASSSGQVNTGELFFGEGSRLTVL.

The genes are TRBV19 and TRBJ2-5; a weak D match, TRBD2 (6 bases). Germline values: CDR1 LNHDA, CDR2 SQIVND (reference sequence). The CDR3 length is 15 residues. The germline V and J ends were trimmed by 3 bases and 5 bases, with 16 bases remaining between them. The DNA of the CDR3 is TGTGCCAGTAGTATGACTAGATTACAAACGGAGACCCAGTACTTC. Encoded protein: CASSMTRLQTETQYF.

This clone occurred a few times. V gene TRBV15 combines with J gene TRBJ2-7; 8 nucleotides match TRBD1. The CDR3 totals 15 residues. The junction had 7 bases not matched to a gene; V was cut back by 1 base and J by 5 bases. Germline-derived CDR1 and CDR2 are LNHNV and YYDKDF (reference sequence). The CDR3: CATSRGTGLEHEQYF. The CDR3 DNA follows: TGTGCCACCAGCAGAGGGACAGGGTTAGAACACGAGCAGTACTTC.

This clone came up a few times. J is TRBJ2-5 and V is TRBV29-1; TRBD1 agrees at 7 bases. This CDR3 is 12 amino acids long. Germline V gives CDR1 SQVTM, CDR2 ANQGSEA. Trimming at V came to 7 bases and at J to 6 bases, leaving 8 bases not matched to a gene. CDR3 sequence reads: CSGLTGLKTQYF. CDR3 bases: TGCAGCGGGCTGACAGGGTTAAAGACCCAGTACTTC.

V gene TRBV7-6 combines with J gene TRBJ2-1; TRBD2 agrees at 8 bases. The V gene end was trimmed by 3 bases and the J gene end by 10 bases; junction bases not matched to a gene: 5. The CDR3 covers 13 residues. CDR1 is SGHVS and CDR2 is FNYEAQ in the germline V gene. For the CDR3, the DNA is TGTGCCAGCAGCTTTATCAGCGGGGGAGAGCAGTTCTTC. Amino acid sequence: CASSFISGGEQFF.

This chain links TRBV13 with TRBJ2-2; 7 bases agree with TRBD1. Losses at the gene ends were 5 bases for V and 4 bases for J; bases not matched to a gene: 4. This CDR3 has 14 amino acids. In germline, CDR1 is PRHDT, CDR2 FYEKMQ (reference sequence). The CDR3 protein is CASSLNRGTGELFF. The CDR3 nucleotides are TGTGCCAGCAGCCTTAACAGGGGCACCGGGGAGCTGTTTTTT.

The V call is TRBV5-1, the J call TRBJ1-2; D not resolved. The V gene's germline CDR1 is SGHRS and CDR2 YFSETQ. The CDR3 contains 14 residues. V lost 3 bases to trimming and J lost 2 bases, with 11 bases between them. The CDR3 DNA reads as TGCGCCAGCAGCTCTAGTGTTCGGAACTATGGCTACACCTTC. Protein sequence: CASSSSVRNYGYTF.

This chain joins TRBV18 and TRBJ2-6; unclear D gene. The CDR3 has 17 residues. Per the germline V gene, CDR1 is KGHSH and CDR2 is LQKENI. Trimming stripped 5 bases from V and 0 bases from J, with 14 bases between. CDR3 sequence (DNA): TGTGCCAGCTCATCCTCACTTATTATCTCTGGGGCCAACGTCCTGACTTTC. This encodes CASSSSLIISGANVLTF. The full variable domain, with the rest looked up from reference TRBV18 and TRBJ2-6, is NAGVMQNPRHLVRRRGQEARLRCSPMKGHSHVYWYRQLPEEGLKFMVYLQKENIIDESGMPKERFSAEFPKEGPSILRIQQVVRGDSAAYFCASSSSLIISGANVLTFGAGSRLTVL.

CDR3: CASSIRGNSPLHF. CDR3 in DNA: TGTGCCAGTAGTATAAGGGGGAATTCACCCCTCCACTTT. The chain links TRBV19 to TRBJ1-6, with D perhaps matching TRBD1 (6 bases). Germline loops: CDR1 LNHDA, CDR2 SQIVND (reference sequence). The length of the CDR3 is 13 residues. V was clipped by 2 bases and J by 7 bases, with 6 bases between them.

This rearrangement joins TRBV5-6 to TRBJ1-3, with a tentative D call TRBD1 (6 bases). V lost 3 bases and J lost 0, with 16 bases in between. The CDR3 covers 17 residues. In germline, CDR1 is SGHDT, CDR2 YYEEEE. The CDR3, as DNA: TGTGCCAGCAGCTGGGGGTTAGGGGACAACTCTGGAAACACCATATATTTT. The encoded protein is CASSWGLGDNSGNTIYF.

The rearrangement links TRBV5-8 to TRBJ1-6; possibly TRBD1 for D (6 bases). The CDR3 runs to 15 residues. With 2 bases removed from V and 5 bases from J, the gap between germline ends came to 11 bases. Germline V lookup: CDR1 SGHTS, CDR2 YDEGEE. Here the CDR3 reads CASSLRNRDNSPLHF. The CDR3 DNA reads as TGTGCCAGCAGCTTAAGAAACAGGGATAATTCACCCCTCCACTTT.

The chain combines TRBV6-5 with TRBJ1-5, with TRBD1 matching 10 bases. V gave up 5 bases and J gave up 6 bases; unmatched junction bases: 7. Germline values: CDR1 MNHEY, CDR2 SVGAGI. This CDR3 has 15 residues. CDR3 in amino acids: CASSPRDRGGQPQHF. In DNA form, the CDR3 reads TGTGCCAGCAGTCCCCGGGACAGGGGTGGTCAGCCCCAGCATTTT.

The V call is TRBV27, the J call TRBJ1-5, with 8 bases that match TRBD1. This CDR3 contains 15 residues. Unmatched junction bases numbered 4, after V lost 5 bases and J lost 1 base. Germline V lookup: CDR1 MNHEY, CDR2 SMNVEV (reference sequence). CDR3 bases: TGTGCCAGCAGTCCGCGGACAGGGAGCAATCAGCCCCAGCATTTT. It translates to CASSPRTGSNQPQHF.

The chain links TRBV27 to TRBJ2-1; TRBD1 matches 7 bases. CDR3 size: 13 residues. CDR1 is MNHEY, CDR2 SMNVEV, per germline (reference sequence). V dropped 7 bases and J dropped 8; count of bases not matched to a gene: 8. CDR3 in DNA: TGTGCCAGCATTCGCTTAGGGGGCGATGAGCAGTTCTTC. Protein: CASIRLGGDEQFF.

V and J are TRBV7-8 and TRBJ2-7; a possible D gene is TRBD1 (6 bases). The germline V gene encodes CDR1 SGHVS and CDR2 FQNEAQ. Trimming took off 4 bases at V and 4 bases at J, with 17 bases between the two ends. The CDR3 is 15 residues long. CDR3 residues: CASSSREGVGYEQYF. Written as DNA, the CDR3 is TGTGCCAGCAGCTCTAGAGAGGGGGTCGGGTACGAGCAGTACTTC. Full variable domain (remainder filled in from reference TRBV7-8 and TRBJ2-7): GAGVSQSPRYKVAKRGQDVALRCDPISGHVSLFWYQQALGQGPEFLTYFQNEAQLDKSGLPSDRFFAERPEGSVSTLKIQRTQQEDSAVYLCASSSREGVGYEQYFGPGTRLTVT.

The genes are TRBV6-5 and TRBJ2-1, with 10 bases that match TRBD2. V dropped 4 bases and J dropped 7; count of bases not matched to a gene: 7. The CDR3 totals 15 residues. Germline CDR1 reads MNHEY; CDR2 reads SVGAGI. As DNA, the CDR3 is TGTGCCAGCAGTTTTGTAGCGGGGGGTACGAATGAGCAGTTCTTC. Translation gives CASSFVAGGTNEQFF.